A selection of T cell receptor beta chains follows, all from one sample in a study of shared clonotypes between healthy human individuals. This table comes from immunoSEQ multiplex PCR, and its TCRdb copy is limited to in-frame clones, with some not included. Among roughly 520,000 clones listed, 90% to 96% were seen once. The sequencing sample was made of naive CD4+ T cells sorted from blood. Every receptor here comes from a young woman in good health. CDR3s include the opening cysteine and the closing phenylalanine or tryptophan. The order of the fields is CDR3 DNA, CDR3 protein, J gene, D gene, clone size, V gene. A D gene is named only where the DNA matches it firmly. For some rows the clone size is stated as once, few or many, or as a class when expanded; others skip it.

CDR3nt: TGTGCCAGTAGTATTGAAGCCACGAGGGTTGAAGCTTTCTTT
CDR3aa: CASSIEATRVEAFF
j_gene: TRBJ1-1
d_gene: .
abundance: .
v_gene: TRBV19

CDR3nt: TGTGCCAGCCGTCGGACAGGGACGGTTGGCTACACCTTC
CDR3aa: CASRRTGTVGYTF
j_gene: TRBJ1-2
d_gene: TRBD1
abundance: .
v_gene: TRBV28

CDR3nt: TGTGCCAGCAGCCCGTCGACTAGCACCCACGAGCAGTACTTC
CDR3aa: CASSPSTSTHEQYF
j_gene: TRBJ2-7
d_gene: TRBD2
abundance: .
v_gene: TRBV9

CDR3nt: TGTGCCACCAGCAGGCCGGGACAGGGGCTTCAGAGTAACACCTTC
CDR3aa: CATSRPGQGLQSNTF
j_gene: TRBJ1-2
d_gene: TRBD1
abundance: .
v_gene: TRBV15

CDR3nt: TGTGCCAGCAGTTCCCCTTTGGGGGGAGTTTACGAGCAGTACTTC
CDR3aa: CASSSPLGGVYEQYF
j_gene: TRBJ2-7
d_gene: .
abundance: .
v_gene: TRBV28

CDR3nt: TGTGCCAGTAGTATGATCCCGAACACTGAAGCTTTCTTT
CDR3aa: CASSMIPNTEAFF
j_gene: TRBJ1-1
d_gene: .
abundance: .
v_gene: TRBV19

CDR3nt: TGTGCCAGCAGTACTCCGGGACAGGGGGCTGTCGGGGAGCTGTTTTTT
CDR3aa: CASSTPGQGAVGELFF
j_gene: TRBJ2-2
d_gene: TRBD1
abundance: .
v_gene: TRBV28

CDR3nt: TGCGCCAGCAGCTTGGTGTGGGGAGCTATGAATGAGCAGTTCTTC
CDR3aa: CASSLVWGAMNEQFF
j_gene: TRBJ2-1
d_gene: .
abundance: .
v_gene: TRBV5-1

CDR3nt: TGTGCCAGCAGCTGGACAGGGGAATACACTGAAGCTTTCTTT
CDR3aa: CASSWTGEYTEAFF
j_gene: TRBJ1-1
d_gene: TRBD1
abundance: .
v_gene: TRBV7-2

CDR3nt: TGTGCCAGCAGCCAGGACTGGGGGAGCGGGCAGCCCCAGCATTTT
CDR3aa: CASSQDWGSGQPQHF
j_gene: TRBJ1-5
d_gene: .
abundance: .
v_gene: TRBV6-1

CDR3nt: TGTGCCAGCAGTATCCTGACTAGCGGGAGCTACGAGCAGTACTTC
CDR3aa: CASSILTSGSYEQYF
j_gene: TRBJ2-7
d_gene: TRBD2
abundance: .
v_gene: TRBV27

CDR3nt: TGCAGCGTCGGATCTCAAGAGACCCAGTACTTC
CDR3aa: CSVGSQETQYF
j_gene: TRBJ2-5
d_gene: .
abundance: .
v_gene: TRBV29-1

CDR3nt: TGTGCCAGCAGCGCGCGGACAGCCCGCACCGGGGAGCTGTTTTTT
CDR3aa: CASSARTARTGELFF
j_gene: TRBJ2-2
d_gene: .
abundance: .
v_gene: TRBV7-4

CDR3nt: TGTGCCTGGACCCGACTAGCGGGGTACAATGAGCAGTTCTTC
CDR3aa: CAWTRLAGYNEQFF
j_gene: TRBJ2-1
d_gene: TRBD2
abundance: .
v_gene: TRBV30

CDR3nt: TGTGCCAGCAGCGGGACAGGGGAGTACCAAGAGACCCAGTACTTC
CDR3aa: CASSGTGEYQETQYF
j_gene: TRBJ2-5
d_gene: TRBD1
abundance: .
v_gene: TRBV5-6

CDR3nt: TGTGCCAGCAGCTTAGCCAGGCGAGGGTACAATGAGCAGTTCTTC
CDR3aa: CASSLARRGYNEQFF
j_gene: TRBJ2-1
d_gene: .
abundance: .
v_gene: TRBV11-2

CDR3nt: TGCGCCAGCAGTCAAGGGAACACTGAAGCTTTCTTT
CDR3aa: CASSQGNTEAFF
j_gene: TRBJ1-1
d_gene: .
abundance: .
v_gene: TRBV10-1

CDR3nt: TGTGCCAGCAGCCGCCGGCTAGCGGGAGGAAGCGCCTACGAGCAGTACTTC
CDR3aa: CASSRRLAGGSAYEQYF
j_gene: TRBJ2-7
d_gene: TRBD2
abundance: .
v_gene: TRBV11-2

CDR3nt: TGTGCCAGCAGCCTACCCCTGAGGGGAGCGGGAGGGCACTCCTACGAGCAGTACTTC
CDR3aa: CASSLPLRGAGGHSYEQYF
j_gene: TRBJ2-7
d_gene: TRBD2
abundance: once
v_gene: TRBV7-8

CDR3nt: TGCGCCAGCAGAGAACCCGATTTATATTTCAATGAGCAGTTCTTC
CDR3aa: CASREPDLYFNEQFF
j_gene: TRBJ2-1
d_gene: .
abundance: .
v_gene: TRBV5-1

CDR3nt: TGTGCCACCAGCAGGGACAGGGGTGAAGAGACCCAGTACTTC
CDR3aa: CATSRDRGEETQYF
j_gene: TRBJ2-5
d_gene: TRBD1
abundance: .
v_gene: TRBV15

CDR3nt: TGCGCCAGCAGCTTTGTCAGGAGTCCCAACACCGGGGAGCTGTTTTTT
CDR3aa: CASSFVRSPNTGELFF
j_gene: TRBJ2-2
d_gene: .
abundance: .
v_gene: TRBV5-1

CDR3nt: TGTGCCACCAGCGGGGCTCAGGGGAGGCTAAGTGGAGGCTACACCTTC
CDR3aa: CATSGAQGRLSGGYTF
j_gene: TRBJ1-2
d_gene: .
abundance: .
v_gene: TRBV15

CDR3nt: TGTGCCAGCAGCTTAGCACTGCGTGGGGCCACAGATACGCAGTATTTT
CDR3aa: CASSLALRGATDTQYF
j_gene: TRBJ2-3
d_gene: .
abundance: .
v_gene: TRBV11-2

CDR3nt: TGCAGCGCTGGACGGACAGATACGCAGTATTTT
CDR3aa: CSAGRTDTQYF
j_gene: TRBJ2-3
d_gene: .
abundance: once
v_gene: TRBV29-1

CDR3nt: TGCGCCAGCAGCCAGGGGGCGTCCGGGGAGCTGTTTTTT
CDR3aa: CASSQGASGELFF
j_gene: TRBJ2-2
d_gene: TRBD1
abundance: .
v_gene: TRBV10-1

CDR3nt: TGCGCCAGCAGTGAGTCGCTAGCGGGAGGTCATGGGACCCAGTACTTC
CDR3aa: CASSESLAGGHGTQYF
j_gene: TRBJ2-5
d_gene: TRBD2
abundance: few
v_gene: TRBV10-1

CDR3nt: TGTGCCAGCAGCCAGAGGGAGAGCACAGATACGCAGTATTTT
CDR3aa: CASSQRESTDTQYF
j_gene: TRBJ2-3
d_gene: .
abundance: .
v_gene: TRBV4-2

CDR3nt: TGTGCCAGCAGCGTAGGTGGGATTTTCAAAGGAAACACCATATATTTT
CDR3aa: CASSVGGIFKGNTIYF
j_gene: TRBJ1-3
d_gene: .
abundance: .
v_gene: TRBV9

CDR3nt: TGTGCCAGTGGAGGACAGGGGTCTCCCAATCAGCCCCAGCATTTT
CDR3aa: CASGGQGSPNQPQHF
j_gene: TRBJ1-5
d_gene: TRBD1
abundance: .
v_gene: TRBV19

CDR3nt: TGTGCCAGCAGCCCAGTGGACAGGGCAGACACTGAAGCTTTCTTT
CDR3aa: CASSPVDRADTEAFF
j_gene: TRBJ1-1
d_gene: TRBD1
abundance: .
v_gene: TRBV5-4

CDR3nt: TGTGCCAGTAGTATCGCTAGCGGGAGTTACGAGCAGTACTTC
CDR3aa: CASSIASGSYEQYF
j_gene: TRBJ2-7
d_gene: TRBD2
abundance: .
v_gene: TRBV19

CDR3nt: TGTGCCAGCAGCCTCCCCGGGACAGCCTACGAGCAGTACTTC
CDR3aa: CASSLPGTAYEQYF
j_gene: TRBJ2-7
d_gene: TRBD1
abundance: .
v_gene: TRBV5-8

CDR3nt: TGTGCCAGCAGCCGTAACGGACAGTACGGTGGAACAGATACGCAGTATTTT
CDR3aa: CASSRNGQYGGTDTQYF
j_gene: TRBJ2-3
d_gene: .
abundance: .
v_gene: TRBV11-2

CDR3nt: TGTGCTAGTGGTTCCCGGGGGACTGGAAACACCATATATTTT
CDR3aa: CASGSRGTGNTIYF
j_gene: TRBJ1-3
d_gene: .
abundance: .
v_gene: TRBV12-5

CDR3nt: TGTGCCAGCAGCGTACAAAACGCAGGGCAAACCTTC
CDR3aa: CASSVQNAGQTF
j_gene: TRBJ1-2
d_gene: .
abundance: .
v_gene: TRBV9

CDR3nt: TGTGCCAGCAGCTCCCGACCGAACACTGAAGCTTTCTTT
CDR3aa: CASSSRPNTEAFF
j_gene: TRBJ1-1
d_gene: .
abundance: .
v_gene: TRBV13

CDR3nt: TGTGCCATCAGTGATGAGCGACTAGCGGGAAGAATAGATACGCAGTATTTT
CDR3aa: CAISDERLAGRIDTQYF
j_gene: TRBJ2-3
d_gene: TRBD2
abundance: .
v_gene: TRBV10-3

CDR3nt: TGCGCCAGCAGTCCGTTGACAGGGGCGAATCAGCCCCAGCATTTT
CDR3aa: CASSPLTGANQPQHF
j_gene: TRBJ1-5
d_gene: TRBD1
abundance: .
v_gene: TRBV5-1

CDR3nt: TGTGCCAGTAGTACCTTGGGACTAGCGCCAGATACGCAGTATTTT
CDR3aa: CASSTLGLAPDTQYF
j_gene: TRBJ2-3
d_gene: TRBD2
abundance: .
v_gene: TRBV19

CDR3nt: TGCAGCGTCGAACCTCGAGTTACCGATACGCAGTATTTT
CDR3aa: CSVEPRVTDTQYF
j_gene: TRBJ2-3
d_gene: .
abundance: once
v_gene: TRBV29-1